This TCR beta chain came from a study of CD8 T cells in Susac syndrome. Trimming left V 4 bases short and J 9 bases short, with 16 bases between. This CDR3 is 15 amino acids long. Per the germline V gene, CDR1 is LNHNV and CDR2 is YYDKDF (reference sequence). About 0.5 to 1 ug RNA was reverse transcribed with random hexamers. One entry per CDR3 protein, called by TCRdb with MiXCR from the immunoSEQ multiplex PCR reads. The table shows under 70,000 distinct CDR3 sequences, with roughly 92% occurring only once. The source material was CD8+ T cells from PBMCs. The J gene is TRBJ1-6, the V gene TRBV15; TRBD1 might be the D (5 bases). This TCR was recovered from a human donor in good health. For the CDR3, the DNA is TGTGCCACCAGCAAGGCCCCTGACAGTGCTTCACCCCTCCACTTT. Its protein is CATSKAPDSASPLHF.